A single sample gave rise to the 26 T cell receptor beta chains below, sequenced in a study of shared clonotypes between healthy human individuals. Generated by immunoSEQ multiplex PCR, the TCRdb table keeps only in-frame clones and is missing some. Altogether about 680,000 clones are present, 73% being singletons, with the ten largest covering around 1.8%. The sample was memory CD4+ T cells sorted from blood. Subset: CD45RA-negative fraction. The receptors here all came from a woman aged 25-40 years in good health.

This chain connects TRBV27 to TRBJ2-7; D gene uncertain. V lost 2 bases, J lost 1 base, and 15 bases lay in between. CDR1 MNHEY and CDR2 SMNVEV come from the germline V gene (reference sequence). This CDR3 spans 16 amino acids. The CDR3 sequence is CASSLHTGALSYEQYF. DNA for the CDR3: TGTGCCAGCAGTTTACATACGGGTGCCCTTTCCTACGAGCAGTACTTC.

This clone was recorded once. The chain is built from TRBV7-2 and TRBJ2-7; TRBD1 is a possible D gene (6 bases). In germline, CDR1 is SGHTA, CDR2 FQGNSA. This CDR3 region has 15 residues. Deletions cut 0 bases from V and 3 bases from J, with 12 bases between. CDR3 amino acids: CASSLAQGMGYEQYF. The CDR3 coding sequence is TGTGCCAGCAGCTTAGCCCAGGGGATGGGCTACGAGCAGTACTTC.

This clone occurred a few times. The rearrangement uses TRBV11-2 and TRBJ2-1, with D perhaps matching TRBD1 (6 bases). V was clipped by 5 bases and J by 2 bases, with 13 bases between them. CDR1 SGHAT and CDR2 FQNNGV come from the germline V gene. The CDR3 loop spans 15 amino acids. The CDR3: CASSLRQAAYNEQFF. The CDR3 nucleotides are TGTGCCAGCAGCCTCCGACAGGCGGCCTACAATGAGCAGTTCTTC.

CDR3 nucleotides: TGTGCCAGAACTCAACATCGCGGGAGGGCCATCTCCTACGAGCAGTACTTC. Residues: CARTQHRGRAISYEQYF. The V and J genes are TRBV28 and TRBJ2-7, with 9 bases lining up with TRBD2. Trimming removed 9 bases from V and 0 bases from J; junction bases left unmatched: 15. The CDR3 covers 17 residues. Germline V CDR1 and CDR2: MDHEN, SYDVKM. Combining the CDR3 with reference TRBV28 and TRBJ2-7 gives the whole variable domain DVKVTQSSRYLVKRTGEKVFLECVQDMDHENMFWYRQDPGLGLRLIYFSYDVKMKEKGDIPEGYSVSREKKERFSLILESASTNQTSMYLCARTQHRGRAISYEQYFGPGTRLTVT.

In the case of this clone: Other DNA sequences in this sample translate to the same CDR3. CDR3 in amino acids: CASSASYEQYF. DNA of the CDR3: TGTGCCAGCAGCGCGTCCTACGAGCAGTACTTC. V gene TRBV2 combines with J gene TRBJ2-7; D call uncertain. Trimming pared 6 bases from V and 1 base from J, leaving 4 bases between. CDR3 length: 11 residues. Germline assignment: CDR1 SNHLY and CDR2 FYNNEI.

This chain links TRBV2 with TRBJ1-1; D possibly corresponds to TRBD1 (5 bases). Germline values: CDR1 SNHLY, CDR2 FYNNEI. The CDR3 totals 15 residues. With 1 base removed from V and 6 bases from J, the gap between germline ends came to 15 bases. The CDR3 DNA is TGTGCCAGCAGTGAAGTCGGAGGGCAGGGCCCTGAAGCTTTCTTT. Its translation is CASSEVGGQGPEAFF.

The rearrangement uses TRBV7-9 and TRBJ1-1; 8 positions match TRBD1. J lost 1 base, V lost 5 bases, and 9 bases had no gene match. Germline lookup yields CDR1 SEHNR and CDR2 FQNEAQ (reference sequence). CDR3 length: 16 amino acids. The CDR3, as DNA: TGTGCCAGCAGCCGCGGACAGGGTACCGGGAACACTGAAGCTTTCTTT. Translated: CASSRGQGTGNTEAFF.

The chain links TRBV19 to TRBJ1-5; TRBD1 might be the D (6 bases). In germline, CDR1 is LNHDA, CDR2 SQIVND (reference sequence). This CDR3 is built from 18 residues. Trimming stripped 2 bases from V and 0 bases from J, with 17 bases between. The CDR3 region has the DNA TGTGCCAGTAGTATAAAGGGGGTAGCTCTCTATAGCAATCAGCCCCAGCATTTT. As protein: CASSIKGVALYSNQPQHF.

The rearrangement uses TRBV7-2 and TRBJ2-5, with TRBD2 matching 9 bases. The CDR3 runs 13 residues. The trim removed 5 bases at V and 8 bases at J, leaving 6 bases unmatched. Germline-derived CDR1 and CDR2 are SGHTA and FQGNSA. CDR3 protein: CASSRLAVETQYF. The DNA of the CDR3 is TGTGCCAGCAGCCGACTAGCGGTAGAAACCCAGTACTTC.

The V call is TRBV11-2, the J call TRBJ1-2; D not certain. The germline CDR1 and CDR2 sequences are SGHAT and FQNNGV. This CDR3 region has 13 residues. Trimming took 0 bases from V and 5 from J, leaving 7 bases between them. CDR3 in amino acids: CASSLERPYGYTF. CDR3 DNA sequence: TGTGCCAGCAGCTTAGAACGTCCTTATGGCTACACCTTC.

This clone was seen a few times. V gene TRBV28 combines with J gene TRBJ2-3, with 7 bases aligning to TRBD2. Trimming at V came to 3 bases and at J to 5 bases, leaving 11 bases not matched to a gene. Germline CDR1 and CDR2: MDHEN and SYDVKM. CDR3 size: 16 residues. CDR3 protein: CASSLGGKAGRDTQYF. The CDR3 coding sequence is TGTGCCAGCAGTTTGGGTGGCAAAGCGGGACGAGATACGCAGTATTTT.

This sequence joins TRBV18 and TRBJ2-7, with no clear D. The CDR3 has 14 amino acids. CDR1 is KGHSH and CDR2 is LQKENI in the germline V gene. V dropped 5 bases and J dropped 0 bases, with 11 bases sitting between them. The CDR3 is CASSVLELSYEQYF. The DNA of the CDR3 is TGTGCCAGCTCAGTTCTGGAGCTCTCCTACGAGCAGTACTTC.

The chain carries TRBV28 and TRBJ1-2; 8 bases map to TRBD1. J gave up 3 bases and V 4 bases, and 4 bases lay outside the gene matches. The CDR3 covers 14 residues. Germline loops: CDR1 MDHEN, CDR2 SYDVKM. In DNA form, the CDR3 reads TGTGCCAGCAGTTCTACAGGGGGAGACTATGGCTACACCTTC. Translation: CASSSTGGDYGYTF.

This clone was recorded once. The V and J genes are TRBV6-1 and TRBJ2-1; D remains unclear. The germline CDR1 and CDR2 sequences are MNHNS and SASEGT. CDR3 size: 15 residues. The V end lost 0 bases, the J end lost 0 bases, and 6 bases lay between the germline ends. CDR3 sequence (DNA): TGTGCCAGCAGTGAAGCAAAGAACTCCTACAATGAGCAGTTCTTC. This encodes CASSEAKNSYNEQFF.

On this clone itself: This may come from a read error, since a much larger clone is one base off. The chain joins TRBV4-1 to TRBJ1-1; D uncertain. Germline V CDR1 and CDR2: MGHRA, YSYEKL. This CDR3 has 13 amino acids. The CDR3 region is CSSSQGQNTEAFF. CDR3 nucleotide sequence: TGCTCCAGCAGCCAAGGTCAGAACACTGAAGCTTTCTTT.

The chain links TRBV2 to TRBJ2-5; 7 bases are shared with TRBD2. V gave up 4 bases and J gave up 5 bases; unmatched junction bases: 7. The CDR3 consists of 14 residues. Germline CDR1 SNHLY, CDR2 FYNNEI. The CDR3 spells CASSVRGSRETQYF. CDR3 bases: TGTGCCAGCAGTGTCCGCGGGAGTCGGGAGACCCAGTACTTC.

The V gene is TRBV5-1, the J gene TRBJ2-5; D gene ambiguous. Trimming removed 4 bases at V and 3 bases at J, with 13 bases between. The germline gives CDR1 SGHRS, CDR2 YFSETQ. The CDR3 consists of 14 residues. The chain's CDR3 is CASSLVSLEETQYF. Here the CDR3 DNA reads TGCGCCAGCAGCCTCGTGAGTTTGGAAGAGACCCAGTACTTC.

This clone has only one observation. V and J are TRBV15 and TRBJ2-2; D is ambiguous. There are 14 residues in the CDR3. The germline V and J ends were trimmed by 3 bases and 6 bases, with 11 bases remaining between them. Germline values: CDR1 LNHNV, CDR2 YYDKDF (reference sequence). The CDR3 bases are TGTGCCACCAGCAGGGTTAGTGGTCCCGGGGAGCTGTTTTTT. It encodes CATSRVSGPGELFF.

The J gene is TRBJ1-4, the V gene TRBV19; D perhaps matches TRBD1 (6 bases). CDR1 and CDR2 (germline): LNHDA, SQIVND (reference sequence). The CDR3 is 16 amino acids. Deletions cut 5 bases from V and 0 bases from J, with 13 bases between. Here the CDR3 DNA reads TGTGCCAGTAGTCACGGGGACACCTCAACTAATGAAAAACTGTTTTTT. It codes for CASSHGDTSTNEKLFF.

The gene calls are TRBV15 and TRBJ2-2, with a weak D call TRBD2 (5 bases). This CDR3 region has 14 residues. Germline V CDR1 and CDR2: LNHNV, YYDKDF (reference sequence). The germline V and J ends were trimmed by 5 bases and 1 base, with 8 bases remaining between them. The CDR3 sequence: CATSVGVNTGELFF. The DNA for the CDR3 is TGTGCCACCAGCGTGGGAGTGAACACCGGGGAGCTGTTTTTT.

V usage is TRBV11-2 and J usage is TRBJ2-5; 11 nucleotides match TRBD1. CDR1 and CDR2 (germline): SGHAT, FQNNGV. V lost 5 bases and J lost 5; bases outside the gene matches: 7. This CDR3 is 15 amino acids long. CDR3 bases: TGTGCCAGCAGCCCGGACAGGGGGCTGTCCGAGACCCAGTACTTC. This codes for CASSPDRGLSETQYF.

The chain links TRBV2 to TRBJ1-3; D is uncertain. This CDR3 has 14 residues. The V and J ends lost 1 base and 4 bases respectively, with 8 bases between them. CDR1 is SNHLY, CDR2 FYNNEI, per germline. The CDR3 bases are TGTGCCAGCAGTGAAGTGCCAGCAGGAAACACCATATATTTT. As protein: CASSEVPAGNTIYF.

The CDR3 DNA follows: TGTGCCAGCAGCGTCCGGGGCCAATACAATGAGCAGTTCTTC. This translates into CASSVRGQYNEQFF. V usage is TRBV9 and J usage is TRBJ2-1; D may be TRBD1 or TRBD2 (5 bases each). The ends were cut back, 2 bases at V and 4 bases at J, with 10 bases in the middle. CDR1 SGDLS and CDR2 YYNGEE come from the germline V gene. This CDR3 is 14 amino acids long.

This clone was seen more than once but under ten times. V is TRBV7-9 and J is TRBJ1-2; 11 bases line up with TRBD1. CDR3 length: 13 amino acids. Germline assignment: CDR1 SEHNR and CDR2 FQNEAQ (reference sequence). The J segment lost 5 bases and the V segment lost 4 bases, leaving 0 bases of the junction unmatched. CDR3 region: CASSWDRGYGYTF. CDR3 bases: TGTGCCAGCAGCTGGGACAGGGGGTATGGCTACACCTTC.

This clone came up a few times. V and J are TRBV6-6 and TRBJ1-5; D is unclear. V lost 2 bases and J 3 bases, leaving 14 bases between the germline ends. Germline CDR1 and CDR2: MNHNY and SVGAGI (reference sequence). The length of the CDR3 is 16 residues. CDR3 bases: TGTGCCAGCAGTTACACCTCGGCAGGCCTCAATCAGCCCCAGCATTTT. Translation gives CASSYTSAGLNQPQHF.

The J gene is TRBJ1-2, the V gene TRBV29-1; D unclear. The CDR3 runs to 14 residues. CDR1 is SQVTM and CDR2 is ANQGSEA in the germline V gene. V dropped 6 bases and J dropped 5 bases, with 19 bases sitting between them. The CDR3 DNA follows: TGCAGCGTCCTCTCAGCGGACCAGACTTATGGCTACACCTTC. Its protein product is CSVLSADQTYGYTF.